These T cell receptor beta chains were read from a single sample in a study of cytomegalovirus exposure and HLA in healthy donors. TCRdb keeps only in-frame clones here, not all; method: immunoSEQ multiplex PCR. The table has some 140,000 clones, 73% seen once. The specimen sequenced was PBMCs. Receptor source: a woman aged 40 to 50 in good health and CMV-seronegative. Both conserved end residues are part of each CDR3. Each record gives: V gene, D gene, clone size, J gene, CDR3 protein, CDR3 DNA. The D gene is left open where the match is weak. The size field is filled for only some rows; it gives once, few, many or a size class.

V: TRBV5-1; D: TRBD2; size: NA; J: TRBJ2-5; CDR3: CASSLARTSGGEETQYF; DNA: TGCGCCAGCAGCTTGGCCCGGACTAGCGGGGGGGAAGAGACCCAGTACTTC
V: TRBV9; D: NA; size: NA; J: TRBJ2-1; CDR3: CASSPSGRQGADNEQFF; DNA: TGTGCCAGCAGCCCTAGCGGTAGGCAGGGGGCCGACAATGAGCAGTTCTTC
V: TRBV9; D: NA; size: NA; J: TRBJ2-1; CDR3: CASSVGDDRYNEQFF; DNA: TGTGCCAGCAGCGTAGGAGACGACAGATACAATGAGCAGTTCTTC
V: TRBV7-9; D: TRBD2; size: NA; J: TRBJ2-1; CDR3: CASSGLAGEENEQFF; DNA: TGTGCCAGCAGCGGACTAGCGGGGGAGGAGAATGAGCAGTTCTTC
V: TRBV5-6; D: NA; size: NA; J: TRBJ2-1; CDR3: CASSHQQWPYNEQFF; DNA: TGTGCCAGCAGCCATCAACAGTGGCCGTACAATGAGCAGTTCTTC
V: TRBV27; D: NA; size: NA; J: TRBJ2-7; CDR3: CASSPGTLYEQYF; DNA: TGTGCCAGCAGTCCCGGGACATTATACGAGCAGTACTTC
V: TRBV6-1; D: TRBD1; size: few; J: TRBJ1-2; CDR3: CASSAIGTGGLAYTF; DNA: TGTGCCAGCAGTGCAATTGGGACAGGCGGGCTCGCCTACACCTTC
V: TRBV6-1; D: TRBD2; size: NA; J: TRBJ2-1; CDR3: CASSALIERGSYNEQFF; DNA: TGTGCCAGCAGTGCCCTCATCGAGCGGGGTTCCTACAATGAGCAGTTCTTC
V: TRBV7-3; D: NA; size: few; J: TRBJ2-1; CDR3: CASSSYVGDEQFF; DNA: TGTGCCAGCAGCTCGTATGTAGGAGATGAGCAGTTCTTC
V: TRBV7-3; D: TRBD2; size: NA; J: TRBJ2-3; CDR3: CASSLNGGAWTDTQYF; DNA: TGTGCCAGCAGCTTAAACGGGGGGGCCTGGACAGATACGCAGTATTTT
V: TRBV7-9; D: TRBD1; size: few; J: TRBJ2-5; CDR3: CASSLTGQTRKETQYF; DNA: TGTGCCAGCAGCCTGACAGGGCAGACCCGCAAAGAGACCCAGTACTTC